This paragraph reports one TCR beta chain. Generated by immunoSEQ multiplex PCR, the TCRdb table keeps only in-frame clones and is missing some. This sample has roughly 250,000 clones, with around 86% found just once. This entry is derived from a study of blood T cell repertoires in COVID-19. Study context: The United States, Italy and Spain provided the acute and convalescent COVID-19 samples.

With V trimmed by 5 bases and J by 8 bases, 14 bases remained unmatched. The V gene's germline CDR1 is MDHEN and CDR2 SYDVKM. The CDR3 consists of 17 residues. The sample taken for sequencing was PBMCs or T cells enriched from blood (not recorded which). The origin of this receptor is a woman in her fifties or sixties who had recovered from COVID-19. The chain is built from TRBV28 and TRBJ2-1; 11 bases match TRBD2. The CDR3 DNA sequence: TGTGCCAGCAGTGCCCGTCCCGTAGCGGGAGGGCCCTATGAGCAGTTCTTC. Translated, it gives CASSARPVAGGPYEQFF.